Each of the 26 T cell receptor beta chains below was sequenced from the same sample in a study of OX40 agonist ivuxolimab in advanced cancers. Method: immunoSEQ multiplex PCR; TCRdb's copy keeps in-frame clones and lacks some. The sample holds around 100,000 clones; nearly 90% are singletons and the top ten take 0.15% to 0.2%. The sequenced sample was CD4+ or CD8+ T cells sorted from blood, obtained in a trial of the OX40 agonist ivuxolimab. The receptors were sampled from an adult with an advanced solid tumor such as melanoma, head and neck, liver or kidney cancer.

The gene calls are TRBV30 and TRBJ1-1; D not certain. V gave up 6 bases and J gave up 0 bases, with 11 bases separating them. There are 13 residues in the CDR3. From germline, CDR1 is GTSNPN and CDR2 SVGIG (reference sequence). Written as DNA, the CDR3 is TGTGCCTGTTCCCGGGAGATGAACACTGAAGCTTTCTTT. Translation gives CACSREMNTEAFF.

The genes are TRBV15 and TRBJ1-2, with 7 bases aligning to TRBD1. Germline V gene lookup returns CDR1 LNHNV and CDR2 YYDKDF (reference sequence). V shed 2 bases and J 2 bases; nucleotides not matched to a gene: 2. This CDR3 region has 14 residues. CDR3 nucleotide sequence: TGTGCCACCAGCAGACCAGGGGGGAACTATGGCTACACCTTC. This sequence encodes CATSRPGGNYGYTF.

V gene TRBV30 combines with J gene TRBJ1-6; D not resolved. Germline CDR1 and CDR2: GTSNPN and SVGIG (reference sequence). The CDR3 loop spans 15 amino acids. Trimming removed 0 bases from V and 7 bases from J, with 13 bases in between. Here the CDR3 reads CAWSVLGIFNSPLHF. CDR3 coding DNA: TGTGCCTGGAGTGTACTGGGGATTTTCAATTCACCCCTCCACTTT.

This chain links TRBV7-9 with TRBJ1-5; 8 positions match TRBD1. The CDR3 consists of 15 residues. V lost 5 bases and J lost 3; bases outside the gene matches: 6. CDR1 SEHNR and CDR2 FQNEAQ come from the germline V gene (reference sequence). This CDR3 reads CASSLGTGVNQPQHF. The CDR3 DNA reads as TGTGCCAGCAGCCTCGGGACAGGAGTCAATCAGCCCCAGCATTTT.

This chain connects TRBV7-6 to TRBJ1-6, with D perhaps matching TRBD1 (6 bases). The CDR3 totals 14 residues. Trimming removed 5 bases from V and 6 bases from J, with 11 bases in between. Germline V CDR1 and CDR2: SGHVS, FNYEAQ. As DNA, the CDR3 is TGTGCCAGCAGCGTGACAGGCTTTAATTCACCCCTCCACTTT. Its protein product is CASSVTGFNSPLHF. Filled out from reference TRBV7-6 and TRBJ1-6, the complete variable domain reads GAGVSQSPRYKVTKRGQDVALRCDPISGHVSLYWYRQALGQGPEFLTYFNYEAQQDKSGLPNDRFSAERPEGSISTLTIQRTEQRDSAMYRCASSVTGFNSPLHFGNGTRLTVT.

In its sample, this clone was seen a few times. This chain joins TRBV19 and TRBJ1-5; D remains ambiguous. The V and J ends lost 7 bases and 5 bases respectively, with 12 bases between them. The CDR3 length is 13 residues. Germline V CDR1 and CDR2: LNHDA, SQIVND (reference sequence). As DNA, the CDR3 is TGTGCCAGTACAGCAGGCATGGATCAGCCCCAGCATTTT. It encodes CASTAGMDQPQHF.

This chain links TRBV2 with TRBJ2-2; 7 bases are shared with TRBD2. The V and J ends lost 4 bases and 1 base, in that order; junction bases with no gene match: 9. Germline CDR1 reads SNHLY; CDR2 reads FYNNEI. The CDR3 is 17 amino acids. The CDR3 is CASSAVGGNKNTGELFF. DNA of the CDR3: TGTGCCAGCAGTGCCGTCGGGGGGAACAAGAACACCGGGGAGCTGTTTTTT.

The chain has TRBV5-4 and TRBJ2-7; D is unclear. From germline, CDR1 is SGHNT and CDR2 YYREEE (reference sequence). V lost 2 bases to trimming and J lost 4 bases, with 13 bases between them. The CDR3 sequence is 14 residues long. CDR3 loop: CASSFELQNYEQYF. In nucleotides, the CDR3 is TGTGCCAGCAGCTTCGAACTCCAAAATTACGAGCAGTACTTC.

V and J are TRBV9 and TRBJ1-2; 7 bases are a match to TRBD1. In germline, CDR1 is SGDLS, CDR2 YYNGEE. There are 14 residues in the CDR3. V was pared by 3 bases and J by 4 bases, with 6 bases of the junction left unmatched. The CDR3 sequence: CASSGGGQAYGYTF. The CDR3 DNA reads as TGTGCCAGCAGCGGGGGTGGACAGGCCTATGGCTACACCTTC. Full variable domain (remainder filled in from reference TRBV9 and TRBJ1-2): DSGVTQTPKHLITATGQRVTLRCSPRSGDLSVYWYQQSLDQGLQFLIQYYNGEERAKGNILERFSAQQFPDLHSELNLSSLELGDSALYFCASSGGGQAYGYTFGSGTRLTVV.

The CDR3 DNA reads TGTGCCAGCGCGACTAGCGGGAGTGAATTTATTGAGCAGTTCTTC. It yields the protein CASATSGSEFIEQFF. The chain joins TRBV6-5 to TRBJ2-1; TRBD2 matches 12 bases. V lost 8 bases and J lost 9; bases outside the gene matches: 11. The CDR3 spans 15 residues. Germline CDR1 and CDR2: MNHEY and SVGAGI.

The chain uses TRBV5-8 and TRBJ2-3; D is unresolved. V was shortened by 4 bases and J by 4 bases, with 16 bases between the two germline ends. This CDR3 spans 15 amino acids. Per the germline V gene, CDR1 is SGHTS and CDR2 is YDEGEE. The CDR3 nucleotides are TGTGCCAGCAGCCGCCTTGGTGGCGCGGCAGATACGCAGTATTTT. Amino acids: CASSRLGGAADTQYF.

The rearrangement links TRBV10-1 to TRBJ2-3; D tentatively reads TRBD1 or TRBD2 (5 bases each). V dropped 2 bases and J dropped 2 bases, with 11 bases sitting between them. The CDR3 extends over 15 amino acids. Germline CDR1 reads WNHNN; CDR2 reads SYGVQD (reference sequence). For the CDR3, the DNA is TGCGCCAGCAGTGAGAGGGACGGATTCACAGATACGCAGTATTTT. It yields the protein CASSERDGFTDTQYF.

This rearrangement joins TRBV27 to TRBJ1-5; D is ambiguous. Trimming took off 2 bases at V and 5 bases at J, with 16 bases between the two ends. Per germline, CDR1 MNHEY and CDR2 SMNVEV (reference sequence). The CDR3 is made up of 16 amino acids. In DNA, the CDR3 is TGTGCCAGCAGTTTAAGCTGGACGGGCCCCCATCAGCCCCAGCATTTT. Translating gives CASSLSWTGPHQPQHF.

This chain connects TRBV4-2 to TRBJ2-7; D is possibly TRBD2 (6 bases). This CDR3 has 14 residues. Germline CDR1 is LGHNA and CDR2 is YNFKEQ. Trimming pared 2 bases from V and 9 bases from J, leaving 17 bases between. CDR3 nucleotide sequence: TGTGCCAGCAGCCAAACGGGAGAGGGGCTAGTGCAGTACTTC. Amino acid sequence: CASSQTGEGLVQYF.

This clone has just one count. CDR3 DNA sequence: TGTGCCAGCTCACATCGACAGGGGGTGAATGATGAAGCTTTCTTT. Its translation: CASSHRQGVNDEAFF. The genes are TRBV18 and TRBJ1-1, with TRBD1 matching 9 bases. J was trimmed by 7 bases and V by 4 bases; bases with no gene match: 10. The V gene's germline CDR1 is KGHSH and CDR2 LQKENI. CDR3 length: 15 amino acids.

The V gene is TRBV6-5, the J gene TRBJ2-1; D may be TRBD1 (6 bases). Looked up from germline, CDR1 is MNHEY and CDR2 is SVGAGI. V lost 6 bases and J lost 0, with 12 bases in between. This CDR3 contains 15 residues. CDR3 nucleotide sequence: TGTGCCAGCAGCAAAGACAGGCCCTCCTACAATGAGCAGTTCTTC. Protein: CASSKDRPSYNEQFF.

As to this clone: Other DNA sequences in the same sample also yield this CDR3. The CDR3, as DNA: TGTGCCAGCAGCTTAGGTCCTGGGGGCTCTGGAAACACCATATATTTT. Translated: CASSLGPGGSGNTIYF. This chain uses TRBV11-2 with TRBJ1-3; a possible D gene is TRBD1 (5 bases). Trimming cost V 1 base and J 0 bases, with 10 bases left between them. The germline V gene encodes CDR1 SGHAT and CDR2 FQNNGV. This CDR3 contains 16 residues.

The genes are TRBV5-5 and TRBJ1-1; TRBD1 might be the D (5 bases). Germline V gene lookup returns CDR1 SGHKS and CDR2 YYEKEE (reference sequence). Trimming took off 2 bases at V and 1 base at J, with 9 bases between the two ends. This CDR3 region has 14 residues. CDR3 in DNA: TGTGCCAGCAGCTTTGGAACAGGGAACACTGAAGCTTTCTTT. Protein: CASSFGTGNTEAFF.

This chain joins TRBV18 and TRBJ2-7; 10 nucleotides line up with TRBD2. There are 14 residues in the CDR3. CDR1 is KGHSH and CDR2 is LQKENI in the germline V gene. After removal of 6 bases from V and 4 bases from J, the junction contained 6 bases not matched to a gene. The CDR3 loop is CASSLAGARYEQYF. The CDR3 nucleotides are TGTGCCAGCTCCCTAGCGGGGGCTCGTTACGAGCAGTACTTC.

This clone occurred once. V usage is TRBV11-3 and J usage is TRBJ2-1; D not certain. The CDR3 totals 12 residues. With 6 bases removed from V and 4 bases from J, the gap between germline ends came to 7 bases. Germline CDR1 is SGHNT and CDR2 is YENEEA. The CDR3 coding sequence is TGTGCCAGCAGTGAGCGATACAATGAGCAGTTCTTC. Translating gives CASSERYNEQFF.

This clone has just one count. The gene calls are TRBV5-4 and TRBJ2-5; D remains ambiguous. Germline V lookup: CDR1 SGHNT, CDR2 YYREEE (reference sequence). The CDR3 loop spans 14 amino acids. V was clipped by 0 bases and J by 0 bases, with 6 bases between them. The CDR3 sequence is CASSLGSYQETQYF. The CDR3 bases are TGTGCCAGCAGCTTGGGCTCGTACCAAGAGACCCAGTACTTC.

The V call is TRBV5-4, the J call TRBJ2-3; possibly TRBD1 for D (6 bases). Trimming removed 4 bases from V and 1 base from J, with 13 bases in between. The CDR3 sequence is 15 residues long. The germline V gene encodes CDR1 SGHNT and CDR2 YYREEE (reference sequence). CDR3 sequence reads: CASSPGARGTDTQYF. In DNA, the CDR3 is TGTGCCAGCAGCCCAGGGGCCAGGGGCACAGATACGCAGTATTTT.

V usage is TRBV5-1 and J usage is TRBJ2-3, with no clear D. The V gene lost 0 bases and the J gene lost 0 bases, with 8 bases spanning the gap. This CDR3 has 15 amino acids. Germline V gene sequence: CDR1 SGHRS, CDR2 YFSETQ. In DNA, the CDR3 is TGCGCCAGCAGCTTGGGCTCAACTAGCACAGATACGCAGTATTTT. Protein product: CASSLGSTSTDTQYF.

The gene calls are TRBV11-2 and TRBJ2-5; TRBD2 aligns across 8 bases. Matching the DNA end better, TRBJ2-7 makes the J call doubtful. Germline V gene sequence: CDR1 SGHAT, CDR2 FQNNGV. The CDR3 is made up of 15 amino acids. The CDR3 DNA follows: TGTGCCAGCAGCCTACGCCAAGCGGGAGTAGACGAGCAGTACTTC. Translated: CASSLRQAGVDEQYF.

V gene TRBV5-1 combines with J gene TRBJ1-1; 7 bases align to TRBD1. CDR3 length equals 15 residues. Germline V lookup: CDR1 SGHRS, CDR2 YFSETQ. J lost 1 base, V lost 2 bases, and 5 bases had no gene match. The CDR3 loop reads CASSFADRRNTEAFF. CDR3 sequence (DNA): TGCGCCAGCAGCTTTGCGGACAGGAGGAACACTGAAGCTTTCTTT.

On this clone: Additional DNA sequences in this sample encode the identical CDR3. This chain links TRBV5-4 with TRBJ1-2; no definite D call. The CDR3 covers 13 residues. Germline V CDR1 and CDR2: SGHNT, YYREEE (reference sequence). Trimming left V 0 bases short and J 2 bases short, with 5 bases between. The CDR3 is CASSLGGNYGYTF. The CDR3 DNA sequence: TGTGCCAGCAGCTTGGGGGGAAACTATGGCTACACCTTC.